This T cell receptor (beta chain) is from a study of STAT5B mutations in CD4+ large granular lymphocyte leukemia. Sequenced by immunoSEQ multiplex PCR; TCRdb stores in-frame clones only, minus some. Among a few thousand clones listed, roughly 88% were seen once. Study-wide results and limits: About 25% of private leukemic clonotypes occurred rarely in other patients' non-leukemic repertoires.

CDR1 is SNHLY and CDR2 is FYNNEI in the germline V gene. The CDR3 spans 15 residues. Trimming at V came to 5 bases and at J to 6 bases, leaving 8 bases not matched to a gene. In this sample, this clone turned up once. Antigen: not known. Sequencing was performed on PBMCs. The gene calls are TRBV2 and TRBJ1-1, with TRBD1 identical over 11 bases. The sequence was collected from a man in his forties with CD4+ T-cell large granular lymphocyte leukemia. The CDR3 coding sequence is TGTGCCAGCAGTTCCCCGGGACAGGGGGTTGCTGAAGCTTTCTTT. Its translation: CASSSPGQGVAEAFF.